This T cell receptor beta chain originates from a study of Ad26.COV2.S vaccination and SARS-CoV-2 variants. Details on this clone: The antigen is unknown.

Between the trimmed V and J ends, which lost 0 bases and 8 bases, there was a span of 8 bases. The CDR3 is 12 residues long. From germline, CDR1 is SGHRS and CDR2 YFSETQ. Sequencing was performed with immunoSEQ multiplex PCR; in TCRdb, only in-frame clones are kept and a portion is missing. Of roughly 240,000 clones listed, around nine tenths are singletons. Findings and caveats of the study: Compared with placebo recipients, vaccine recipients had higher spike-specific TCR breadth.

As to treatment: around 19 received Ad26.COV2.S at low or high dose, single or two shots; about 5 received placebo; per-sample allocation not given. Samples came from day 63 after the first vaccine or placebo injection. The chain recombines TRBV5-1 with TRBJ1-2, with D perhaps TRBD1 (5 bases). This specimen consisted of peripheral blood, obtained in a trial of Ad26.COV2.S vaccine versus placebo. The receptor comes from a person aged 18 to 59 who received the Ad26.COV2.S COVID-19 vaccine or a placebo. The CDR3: CASSLVGAGYTF. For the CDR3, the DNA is TGCGCCAGCAGCTTGGTCGGGGCCGGCTACACCTTC.